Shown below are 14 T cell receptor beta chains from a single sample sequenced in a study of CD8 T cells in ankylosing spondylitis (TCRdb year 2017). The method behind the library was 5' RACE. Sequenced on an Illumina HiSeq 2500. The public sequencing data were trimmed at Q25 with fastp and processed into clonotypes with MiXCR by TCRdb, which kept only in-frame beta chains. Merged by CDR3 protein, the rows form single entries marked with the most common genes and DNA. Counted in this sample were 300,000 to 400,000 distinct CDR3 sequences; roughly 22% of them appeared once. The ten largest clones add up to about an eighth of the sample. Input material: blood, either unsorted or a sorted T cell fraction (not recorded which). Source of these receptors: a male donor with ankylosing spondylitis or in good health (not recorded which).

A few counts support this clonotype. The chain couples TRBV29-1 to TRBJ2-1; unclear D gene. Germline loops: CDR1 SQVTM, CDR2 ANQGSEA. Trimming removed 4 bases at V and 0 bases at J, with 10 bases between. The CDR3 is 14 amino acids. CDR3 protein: CSVAGASSYNEQFF. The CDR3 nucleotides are TGCAGCGTTGCGGGCGCTAGCTCCTACAATGAGCAGTTCTTC.

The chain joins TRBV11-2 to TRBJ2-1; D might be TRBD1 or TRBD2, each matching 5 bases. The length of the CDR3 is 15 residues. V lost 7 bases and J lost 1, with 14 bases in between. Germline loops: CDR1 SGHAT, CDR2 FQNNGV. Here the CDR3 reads CASINRDGSYNEQFF. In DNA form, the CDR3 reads TGTGCCAGCATTAACCGGGACGGTTCCTACAATGAGCAGTTCTTC.

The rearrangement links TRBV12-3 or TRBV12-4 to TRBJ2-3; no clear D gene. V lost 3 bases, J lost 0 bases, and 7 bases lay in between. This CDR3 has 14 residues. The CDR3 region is CASSLFTSTDTQYF. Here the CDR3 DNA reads TGTGCCAGCAGTTTGTTTACCAGCACAGATACGCAGTATTTT.

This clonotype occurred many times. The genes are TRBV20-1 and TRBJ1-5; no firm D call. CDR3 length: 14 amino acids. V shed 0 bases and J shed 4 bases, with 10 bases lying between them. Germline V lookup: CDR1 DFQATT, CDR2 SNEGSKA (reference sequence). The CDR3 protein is CSARDLRPNQPQHF. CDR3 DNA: TGCAGTGCTAGAGATCTGAGACCAAATCAGCCCCAGCATTTT.

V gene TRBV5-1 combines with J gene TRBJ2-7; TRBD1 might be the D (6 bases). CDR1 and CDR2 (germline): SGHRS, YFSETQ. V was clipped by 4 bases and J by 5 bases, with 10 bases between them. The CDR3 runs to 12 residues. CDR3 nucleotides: TGCGCCAGCAGCGGGGACAACAACGAGCAGTACTTC. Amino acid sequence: CASSGDNNEQYF.

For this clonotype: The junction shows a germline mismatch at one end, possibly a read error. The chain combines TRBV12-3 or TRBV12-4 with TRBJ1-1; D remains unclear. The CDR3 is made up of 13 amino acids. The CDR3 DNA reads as TGTGCCAGCAGCCACCGATATCTCACTGAGGCTTTCTTT. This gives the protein CASSHRYLTEAFF.

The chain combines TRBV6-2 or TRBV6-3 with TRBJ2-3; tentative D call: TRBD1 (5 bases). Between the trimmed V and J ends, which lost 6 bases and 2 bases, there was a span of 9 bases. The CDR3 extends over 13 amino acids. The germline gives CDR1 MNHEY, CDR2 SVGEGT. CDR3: CASSQDNTDTQYF. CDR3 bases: TGTGCCAGCAGCCAGGACAACACAGATACGCAGTATTTT.

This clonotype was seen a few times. CDR3 DNA: TGTGCCAGCAGGCGGAGGGCCACCGGGGAGCTGTTTTTT. The encoded protein is CASRRRATGELFF. The J gene is TRBJ2-2, the V gene TRBV7-2, with D tentatively TRBD2 (6 bases). Germline V lookup: CDR1 SGHTA, CDR2 FQGNSA. The CDR3 has 13 amino acids. V gave up 6 bases and J gave up 4 bases, with 9 bases separating them.

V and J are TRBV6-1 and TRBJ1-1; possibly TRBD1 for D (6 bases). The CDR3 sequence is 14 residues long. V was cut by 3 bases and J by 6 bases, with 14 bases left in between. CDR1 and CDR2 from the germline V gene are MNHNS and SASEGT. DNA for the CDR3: TGTGCCAGCAGTGACCCCGAACAGGGACCTGAAGCTTTCTTT. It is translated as CASSDPEQGPEAFF.

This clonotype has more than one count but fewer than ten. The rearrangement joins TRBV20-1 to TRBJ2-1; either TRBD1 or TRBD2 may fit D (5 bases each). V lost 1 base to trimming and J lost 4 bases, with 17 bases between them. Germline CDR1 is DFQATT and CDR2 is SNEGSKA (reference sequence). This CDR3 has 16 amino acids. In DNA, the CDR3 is TGCAGTGCTAGAGTGGTCGGGGACGGAGCTTACAATGAGCAGTTCTTC. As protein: CSARVVGDGAYNEQFF.

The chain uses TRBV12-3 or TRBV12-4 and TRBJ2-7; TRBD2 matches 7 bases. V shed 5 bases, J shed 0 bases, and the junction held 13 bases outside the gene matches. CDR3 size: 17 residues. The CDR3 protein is CASSPRPTSPTSYEQYF. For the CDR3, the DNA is TGTGCCAGCAGTCCTCGCCCGACTAGCCCGACCTCCTACGAGCAGTACTTC.

As DNA, the CDR3 is TGTGCCAGCAGCTTCCCCGGGGTGGACACCGGGGAGCTGTTTTTT. This sequence encodes CASSFPGVDTGELFF. The chain has TRBV7-3 and TRBJ2-2, with TRBD2 as a possible D gene (5 bases). The CDR3 loop spans 15 amino acids. Germline lookup yields CDR1 SGHTA and CDR2 FQGTGA. With 3 bases removed from V and 3 bases from J, the gap between germline ends came to 11 bases.

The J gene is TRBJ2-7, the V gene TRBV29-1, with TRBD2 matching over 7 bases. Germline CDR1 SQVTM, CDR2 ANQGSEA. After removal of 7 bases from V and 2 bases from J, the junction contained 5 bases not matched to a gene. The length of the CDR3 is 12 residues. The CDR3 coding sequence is TGCAGCGCCGTGGGGAGGGCCTACGAGCAGTACTTC. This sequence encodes CSAVGRAYEQYF.

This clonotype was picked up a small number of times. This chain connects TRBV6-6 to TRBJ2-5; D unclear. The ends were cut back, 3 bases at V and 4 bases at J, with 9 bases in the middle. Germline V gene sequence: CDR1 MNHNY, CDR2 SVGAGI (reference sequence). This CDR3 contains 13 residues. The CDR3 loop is CASSYGVLETQYF. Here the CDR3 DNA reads TGTGCCAGCAGTTATGGGGTCCTAGAGACCCAGTACTTC.